The 21 T cell receptor beta chains presented below share a single source sample, sequenced in a study of cytomegalovirus exposure and HLA in healthy donors. Use of 60 Vbeta and 13 Jbeta primers characterized the PCR. Sequencing was performed with immunoSEQ multiplex PCR; in TCRdb, only in-frame clones are kept and a portion is missing. This table holds about 120,000 clones, about 75% found once. Sequenced: PBMCs. These TCRs come from a man aged 55 to 70 in good health and CMV-seropositive.

Notes on this clone: The junction differs from germline at one of its ends, possibly a read error. The CDR3 nucleotides read TGTGCCAGCAGCCTAGCGGGAGGGCGCGACACCGGGGAGCTGTTTTTT. Amino acid sequence: CASSLAGGRDTGELFF. The chain couples TRBV7-8 to TRBJ2-2, with 12 bases fitting TRBD2. Germline-derived CDR1 and CDR2 are SGHVS and FQNEAQ. There are 16 residues in the CDR3.

This clone occurred a few times. The V and J genes are TRBV5-1 and TRBJ2-3; TRBD1 matches 9 bases. After removal of 1 base from V and 2 bases from J, the junction contained 5 bases not matched to a gene. Per germline, CDR1 SGHRS and CDR2 YFSETQ. CDR3 size: 16 residues. Written as DNA, the CDR3 is TGCGCCAGCAGCTTGAGGACAGGGGCCTACACAGATACGCAGTATTTT. Its translation is CASSLRTGAYTDTQYF.

This chain uses TRBV18 with TRBJ1-4; 7 bases agree with TRBD1. This CDR3 is 16 amino acids long. The J segment lost 2 bases and the V segment lost 0 bases, leaving 3 bases of the junction unmatched. Germline assignment: CDR1 KGHSH and CDR2 LQKENI. CDR3 residues: CASSPPSQGTNEKLFF. The DNA for the CDR3 is TGTGCCAGCTCACCACCCTCACAGGGGACTAATGAAAAACTGTTTTTT.

This clone occurred once. CDR3 coding DNA: TGTGCCACCAGCAGAGTTGGCCCTGCGAGGGCGGGTGAAAAACTGTTTTTT. It translates to CATSRVGPARAGEKLFF. The rearrangement uses TRBV15 and TRBJ1-4; D is unresolved. Germline assignment: CDR1 LNHNV and CDR2 YYDKDF (reference sequence). The CDR3 consists of 17 residues. Trimming removed 1 base at V and 7 bases at J, with 19 bases between.

V usage is TRBV11-2 and J usage is TRBJ2-1; a possible D gene is TRBD2 (6 bases). This CDR3 is 17 amino acids long. Germline V CDR1 and CDR2: SGHAT, FQNNGV. V lost 2 bases and J 7 bases, leaving 21 bases between the germline ends. DNA for the CDR3: TGTGCCAGCAGCTTATCCCCGGGCGGGGCCTTCAGGAATGAGCAGTTCTTC. This translates into CASSLSPGGAFRNEQFF.

This chain links TRBV5-4 with TRBJ1-2; TRBD1 is a possible D gene (5 bases). The V gene lost 1 base and the J gene lost 4 bases, with 8 bases spanning the gap. Per germline, CDR1 SGHNT and CDR2 YYREEE (reference sequence). The length of the CDR3 is 13 residues. DNA for the CDR3: TGTGCCAGCAGCTTGCAACAGGCCTATGGCTACACCTTC. This translates into CASSLQQAYGYTF.

V and J are TRBV2 and TRBJ2-5, with 11 bases matching TRBD2. CDR3 length equals 13 residues. Germline CDR1 is SNHLY and CDR2 is FYNNEI. The ends lost 4 bases at V and 5 bases at J; junction bases unmatched: 0. CDR3 in DNA: TGTGCCAGCAGTGGGACTAGCGGGGAGACCCAGTACTTC. Encoded protein: CASSGTSGETQYF.

The chain joins TRBV7-2 to TRBJ2-5, with D possibly being TRBD1 (7 bases). This CDR3 has 14 residues. The germline CDR1 and CDR2 sequences are SGHTA and FQGNSA. V shed 3 bases and J shed 5 bases, with 13 bases lying between them. CDR3 nucleotides: TGTGCCAGCAGCTTGGAGGGGGCGACGGAGACCCAGTACTTC. Protein: CASSLEGATETQYF.

This clone was picked up one time. This chain joins TRBV6-5 and TRBJ2-5; 9 positions match TRBD1. The CDR3 runs 15 residues. Losses at the gene ends were 4 bases for V and 5 bases for J; bases not matched to a gene: 8. Germline V CDR1 and CDR2: MNHEY, SVGAGI. The CDR3 region is CASSSTGGSYETQYF. The CDR3 nucleotides read TGTGCCAGCAGTTCGACAGGGGGATCATATGAGACCCAGTACTTC.

The sample holds one count of this clone. V and J are TRBV28 and TRBJ2-1; TRBD2 is a possible D gene (6 bases). V was cut by 5 bases and J by 2 bases, with 16 bases left in between. This CDR3 has 16 residues. The germline gives CDR1 MDHEN, CDR2 SYDVKM. CDR3 sequence: CASSAPSASAYNEQFF. CDR3 bases: TGTGCCAGCAGTGCCCCCTCCGCTAGCGCCTACAATGAGCAGTTCTTC.

J is TRBJ1-2 and V is TRBV23-1; D is unresolved. TRBV23-1 has ORF status, its function being uncertain. With 5 bases removed from V and 5 bases from J, the gap between germline ends came to 21 bases. The length of the CDR3 is 16 residues. CDR3 loop: CASSSRRPGIRYGYTF. CDR3 in DNA: TGCGCCAGCAGTTCTCGACGTCCAGGTATCAGGTATGGCTACACCTTC.

This clone has just a few counts. This rearrangement joins TRBV5-1 to TRBJ2-7; D unclear. The germline V and J ends were trimmed by 0 bases and 2 bases, with 12 bases remaining between them. Germline loops: CDR1 SGHRS, CDR2 YFSETQ. The CDR3 sequence is 15 residues long. Written as DNA, the CDR3 is TGCGCCAGCAGCTTGGAAAAGAGCTTAACCTACGAGCAGTACTTC. Encoded protein: CASSLEKSLTYEQYF.

This clone was counted between two and nine times. The chain joins TRBV6-6 to TRBJ2-2; weak D call: TRBD2 (5 bases). This CDR3 has 15 amino acids. Looked up from germline, CDR1 is MNHNY and CDR2 is SVGAGI (reference sequence). Trimming took 2 bases from V and 5 from J, leaving 12 bases between them. CDR3 bases: TGTGCCAGCAGTTACCGAGTAGGGAGAACCGGGGAGCTGTTTTTT. This translates into CASSYRVGRTGELFF.

The CDR3 DNA sequence: TGTGCCAGCAGTGAATTCATGGGACAGACAACGAACACTGAAGCTTTCTTT. Its protein product is CASSEFMGQTTNTEAFF. This chain uses TRBV6-1 with TRBJ1-1; TRBD1 matches 7 bases. CDR3 length: 17 amino acids. Germline V CDR1 and CDR2: MNHNS, SASEGT. The ends lost 2 bases at V and 1 base at J; junction bases unmatched: 10.

This clone showed up just once. The chain employs TRBV18 and TRBJ2-1; 10 bases agree with TRBD2. This CDR3 is built from 15 residues. The germline V gene encodes CDR1 KGHSH and CDR2 LQKENI. Trimming took 4 bases from V and 8 from J; bases not matched to a gene: 8. The CDR3 reads CASSQPSGRGDEQFF. The DNA of the CDR3 is TGTGCCAGCTCACAACCTAGCGGGAGAGGCGATGAGCAGTTCTTC.

DNA of the CDR3: TGTGCCAGCCGTCCTCTAGCGGGAGGGCCTGAAGAGCAGTACTTC. Translating it yields CASRPLAGGPEEQYF. This chain uses TRBV10-3 with TRBJ2-7; the match to TRBD2 covers 12 bases. This CDR3 spans 15 amino acids. V gave up 10 bases and J gave up 7 bases; unmatched junction bases: 14. Germline V gives CDR1 ENHRY, CDR2 SYGVKD.

The sample holds a few counts of this clone. V usage is TRBV5-1 and J usage is TRBJ2-1; 9 positions agree with TRBD2. With V trimmed by 4 bases and J by 4 bases, 6 bases remained unmatched. This CDR3 contains 15 residues. Germline CDR1 is SGHRS and CDR2 is YFSETQ. The CDR3 spells CASSPGLAQYNEQFF. The CDR3 nucleotides are TGCGCCAGCAGCCCGGGACTAGCCCAATACAATGAGCAGTTCTTC.

This chain connects TRBV29-1 to TRBJ1-1; TRBD1 aligns across 7 bases. With V trimmed by 7 bases and J by 7 bases, 9 bases remained unmatched. CDR3 length: 12 amino acids. From germline, CDR1 is SQVTM and CDR2 ANQGSEA. The CDR3 is CSGGQMMGEAFF. For the CDR3, the DNA is TGCAGCGGGGGACAGATGATGGGTGAAGCTTTCTTT.

The chain links TRBV4-1 to TRBJ2-7; D perhaps matches TRBD1 (6 bases). Germline values: CDR1 MGHRA, CDR2 YSYEKL. The CDR3 runs to 16 residues. Trimming stripped 1 base from V and 7 bases from J, with 20 bases between. The CDR3 loop is CASSQGGVWGQKEQYF. The CDR3, as DNA: TGCGCCAGCAGCCAAGGGGGCGTTTGGGGGCAGAAGGAGCAGTACTTC.

CDR3 sequence: CASSPRLAEETQYF. The DNA for the CDR3 is TGTGCCAGCAGTCCAAGACTAGCGGAAGAGACCCAGTACTTC. The chain uses TRBV28 and TRBJ2-5; 9 bases map to TRBD2. CDR3 length: 14 amino acids. Germline CDR1 reads MDHEN; CDR2 reads SYDVKM. Losses at the gene ends were 5 bases for V and 3 bases for J; bases not matched to a gene: 4.

The rearrangement links TRBV5-1 to TRBJ1-1; D is unclear. V lost 4 bases and J lost 0, with 10 bases in between. The CDR3 extends over 14 amino acids. Germline V gene data show CDR1 as SGHRS and CDR2 as YFSETQ. CDR3 protein: CASSQAFMNTEAFF. CDR3 coding DNA: TGCGCCAGCAGCCAGGCCTTCATGAACACTGAAGCTTTCTTT.